This TCR beta chain is drawn from a study of cytomegalovirus exposure and HLA in healthy donors. V shed 5 bases and J 4 bases; nucleotides not matched to a gene: 3. This CDR3 region has 13 residues. Germline loops: CDR1 SGHTA, CDR2 FQGNSA. The PCR made use of 60 Vbeta and 13 Jbeta primers. Produced via immunoSEQ multiplex PCR; TCRdb's table is partial and in-frame only. The sample includes around 160,000 clones, 70% of them seen just once. Only one count was recorded for this clone. Its antigen is as yet unknown. Points from the study as a whole: About 90% or about 30% of the time was how often most TCR beta V segments were productive, according to an earlier analysis. With later analysis, a missense DCLRE1C variant became linked to TCR beta V- and J-gene trimming. Investigators reported 164 TCR beta chains as tied to cytomegalovirus.

The chain recombines TRBV7-2 with TRBJ2-5; 8 bases are a match to TRBD2. The clonotype was recovered from a man in his late teens or twenties in good health and CMV-seropositive. The source material was PBMCs. The CDR3 region is CASSPRGVETQYF. The CDR3 DNA sequence: TGTGCCAGCAGCCCGCGGGGGGTAGAGACCCAGTACTTC.